The T cell receptor (beta chain) described here comes from a study of tumor-infiltrating lymphocytes in primary liver carcinoma. Co-extracted RNA and DNA came from approximately 20-30 mg of unsorted bulk tissue. Five separate regions per tumor were sampled. About this clonotype: In this CDR3 the conserved last residue, phenylalanine or tryptophan, is missing, so a read error is likely. No DNA is shown, since the ends of the CDR3 on it are uncertain; the CDR3 is the one TCRdb lists.

The CDR3 is made up of 15 amino acids, end residues included. From roughly 0.55 ug of total RNA, TCR beta-specific cDNA was reverse-transcribed using a constant-region primer. Nested multiplex PCR, run for three rounds with slightly modified ARM-PCR, yielded TCR beta libraries. The two initial PCR rounds, about 9 cycles each, used TRBV1-TRBV30 forward and C-beta reverse primers. TCRdb recomputed calls from the multiplex PCR reads with MiXCR, one row per CDR3 protein. The sample contains about 22,000 distinct CDR3 sequences, 80% of which appear only once. The receptor was isolated from a woman aged 30 to 39 with primary liver carcinoma and hepatitis B virus infection. The V and J genes are TRBV12-3 or TRBV12-4 and TRBJ2-3; the table's D call, TRBD2, has no DNA check behind it. Sequencing input: liver tumor tissue from sampling region 2. Subset: tumor region T2, inferior pole. CDR3 region: CASTLGGTSGDTRYI.